This T cell receptor beta chain was documented in a study of T cells in localized non-small cell lung cancer. Study results and limitations: Heterogeneity cannot be ruled out, as sequencing used one tumor region only. There were a median around 60 of the top 100 tumor clones appearing in adjacent lung.

Sequenced by immunoSEQ multiplex PCR; TCRdb stores in-frame clones only, minus some. Here the sample spans tens of thousands of clones, about 87% being singletons. Germline values: CDR1 SGHTA, CDR2 FQGNSA. There are 12 residues in the CDR3. V lost 5 bases to trimming and J lost 5 bases, with 9 bases between them. This clone was detected once. Its target is unknown. The rearrangement joins TRBV7-2 to TRBJ1-2, with D perhaps matching TRBD1 (5 bases). This sequence was found in a man between 18 and 50 years old with stage I lung adenocarcinoma. Material: peripheral blood, obtained before any cancer treatment. The CDR3, as DNA: TGTGCCAGCAGCCCCGACAGTTATGGCTACACCTTC. Its translation: CASSPDSYGYTF.